Below are 18 T cell receptor beta chains sequenced from a single sample in a study of T cells in tumors and immune-related adverse events. Profiling relied on immunoSEQ multiplex PCR, and the TCRdb table lists in-frame clones only, not all of them. In the table there are about 24,000 clones, 90% to 95% of which are singletons. This specimen consisted of lymph node tissue, obtained from a patient treated with anti-PD-1 therapy. Receptors were obtained from a female donor with metastatic renal cell carcinoma.

The V gene is TRBV19, the J gene TRBJ2-5; 7 bases match TRBD1. The J call may not be correct, given that the DNA end is closer to TRBJ2-7. The CDR3 runs 14 residues. The V gene's germline CDR1 is LNHDA and CDR2 SQIVND (reference sequence). The CDR3 loop is CASSSTGNSYEQYF. The CDR3 region has the DNA TGTGCCAGTAGCTCGACAGGGAACTCCTACGAGCAGTACTTC.

The sample holds a few counts of this clone. The chain employs TRBV2 and TRBJ2-5; 7 positions agree with TRBD2. This CDR3 is built from 14 residues. The V and J ends lost 4 bases and 5 bases, in that order; junction bases with no gene match: 7. Per the germline V gene, CDR1 is SNHLY and CDR2 is FYNNEI. The CDR3 DNA reads as TGTGCCAGCAGTGGTCTGCGGGGGTTGGAGACCCAGTACTTC. It specifies CASSGLRGLETQYF. The complete variable domain, with remaining parts taken from reference TRBV2 and TRBJ2-5, reads EPEVTQTPSHQVTQMGQEVILRCVPISNHLYFYWYRQILGQKVEFLVSFYNNEISEKSEIFDDQFSVERPDGSNFTLKIRSTKLEDSAMYFCASSGLRGLETQYFGPGTRLLVL.

The chain is built from TRBV4-1 and TRBJ1-2, with no clear D. Germline lookup yields CDR1 MGHRA and CDR2 YSYEKL. CDR3 length equals 17 residues. V lost 1 base and J 4 bases, leaving 19 bases between the germline ends. The CDR3: CASSQATSDEIPYGYTF. The CDR3, as DNA: TGCGCCAGCAGCCAAGCCACCTCCGACGAAATCCCCTATGGCTACACCTTC.

This chain connects TRBV4-3 to TRBJ1-2; D unresolved. Trimming left V 0 bases short and J 1 base short, with 9 bases between. The CDR3 is made up of 15 amino acids. Germline V gives CDR1 LGHNA, CDR2 YSLEER. The chain's CDR3 is CASSQDPTVNYGYTF. CDR3 in DNA: TGCGCCAGCAGCCAAGATCCGACGGTTAACTATGGCTACACCTTC.

This clone was counted a few times. V and J are TRBV13 and TRBJ1-1, with TRBD1 matching over 12 bases. Germline CDR1 is PRHDT and CDR2 is FYEKMQ (reference sequence). The CDR3 spans 15 residues. V trimming: 6 bases; J trimming: 5 bases; junction bases outside the gene matches: 7. The CDR3 reads CASSDGTGGSTEAFF. In DNA, the CDR3 is TGTGCCAGCAGTGACGGGACAGGGGGCAGTACTGAAGCTTTCTTT.

CDR3 sequence (DNA): TGTGCCAGCAGCTTGGGACTAGCGGGATACCGGCAGTACTTC. Protein sequence: CASSLGLAGYRQYF. J is TRBJ2-7 and V is TRBV7-9, with 13 bases lining up with TRBD2. The trim removed 3 bases at V and 9 bases at J, leaving 5 bases unmatched. Looked up from germline, CDR1 is SEHNR and CDR2 is FQNEAQ (reference sequence). The CDR3 totals 14 residues.

The chain combines TRBV11-2 with TRBJ2-1; D not resolved. V was cut by 2 bases and J by 5 bases, with 10 bases left in between. The CDR3 is 14 amino acids. Germline assignment: CDR1 SGHAT and CDR2 FQNNGV. CDR3 amino acids: CASSLSTGNNEQFF. CDR3 sequence (DNA): TGTGCCAGCAGCTTAAGTACTGGGAACAATGAGCAGTTCTTC.

The chain has TRBV7-6 and TRBJ1-5; D unclear. Germline lookup yields CDR1 SGHVS and CDR2 FNYEAQ. The CDR3 covers 12 residues. V gave up 0 bases and J gave up 4 bases, with 1 base separating them. CDR3 sequence (DNA): TGTGCCAGCAGCTTAGCGAATCAGCCCCAGCATTTT. This translates into CASSLANQPQHF.

CDR3 nucleotide sequence: TGTGCCAGCAGCTTAGGTGGAGTACACTATGGCTACACCTTC. Translating it yields CASSLGGVHYGYTF. The chain has TRBV7-6 and TRBJ1-2; D gene uncertain. Trimming left V 1 base short and J 3 bases short, with 9 bases between. The CDR3 sequence is 14 residues long. Germline CDR1 reads SGHVS; CDR2 reads FNYEAQ.

The V call is TRBV19, the J call TRBJ1-5, with 10 bases identical to TRBD1. The CDR3 loop spans 16 amino acids. Trimming took 10 bases from V and 2 from J; bases not matched to a gene: 11. CDR1 and CDR2 (germline): LNHDA, SQIVND (reference sequence). CDR3: CATKKTGGAGNQPQHF. The CDR3 nucleotides read TGTGCCACTAAAAAGACAGGGGGCGCCGGCAATCAGCCCCAGCATTTT.

The rearrangement joins TRBV9 to TRBJ1-3, with D perhaps matching TRBD1 (5 bases). With 2 bases removed from V and 0 bases from J, the gap between germline ends came to 6 bases. The length of the CDR3 is 14 residues. Germline V gene data show CDR1 as SGDLS and CDR2 as YYNGEE. CDR3 sequence reads: CASSVTGSGNTIYF. CDR3 coding DNA: TGTGCCAGCAGCGTCACAGGCTCTGGAAACACCATATATTTT.

This clone appeared once. The V and J genes are TRBV2 and TRBJ1-2; no clear D gene. In germline, CDR1 is SNHLY, CDR2 FYNNEI. With 3 bases removed from V and 5 bases from J, the gap between germline ends came to 10 bases. The CDR3 spans 13 residues. The CDR3 sequence: CASSDFILYGYTF. The CDR3 coding sequence is TGTGCCAGCAGTGATTTCATCTTATATGGCTACACCTTC.

The rearrangement uses TRBV6-1 and TRBJ2-7; the match to TRBD2 covers 7 bases. Germline values: CDR1 MNHNS, CDR2 SASEGT. CDR3 length: 15 residues. The ends lost 1 base at V and 0 bases at J; junction bases unmatched: 3. The DNA of the CDR3 is TGTGCCAGCAGTGAAGTAAGCGGGATCTCCTACGAGCAGTACTTC. This sequence encodes CASSEVSGISYEQYF.

J is TRBJ2-7 and V is TRBV7-2, with 9 bases identical to TRBD2. The CDR3 runs to 16 residues. After removal of 3 bases from V and 2 bases from J, the junction contained 8 bases not matched to a gene. Germline V lookup: CDR1 SGHTA, CDR2 FQGNSA. In DNA, the CDR3 is TGTGCCAGCAGCTTCGATTTCAGCGGGAGGCCCTACGAGCAGTACTTC. Amino acid sequence: CASSFDFSGRPYEQYF.

This clone was observed once. J is TRBJ2-7 and V is TRBV6-6, with 10 bases matching TRBD1. Trimming took 6 bases from V and 3 from J; bases not matched to a gene: 11. Germline V gene sequence: CDR1 MNHNY, CDR2 SVGAGI (reference sequence). The CDR3 is made up of 16 amino acids. CDR3 in amino acids: CASRPSTTGGVYEQYF. CDR3 sequence (DNA): TGTGCCAGCAGGCCATCAACGACAGGGGGCGTCTACGAGCAGTACTTC.

The rearrangement uses TRBV6-1 and TRBJ1-1; D possibly corresponds to TRBD1 (6 bases). CDR1 and CDR2 (germline): MNHNS, SASEGT. Trimming removed 6 bases at V and 6 bases at J, with 17 bases between. CDR3 length: 14 residues. The CDR3 region has the DNA TGTGCCAGCAGCCACCCGGAGGGGGTACCTGAAGCTTTCTTT. This sequence encodes CASSHPEGVPEAFF.

There are a few counts of this clone. The V and J genes are TRBV18 and TRBJ2-7; D remains unclear. The CDR3 is 12 residues long. Deletions cut 5 bases from V and 5 bases from J, with 10 bases between. The V gene's germline CDR1 is KGHSH and CDR2 LQKENI. In DNA, the CDR3 is TGTGCCAGCTCAGAAGGGTTTAACGAGCAGTACTTC. Encoded protein: CASSEGFNEQYF.

The rearrangement links TRBV9 to TRBJ2-7; 15 bases map to TRBD2. Germline CDR1 SGDLS, CDR2 YYNGEE. The trim removed 2 bases at V and 2 bases at J, leaving 2 bases unmatched. The CDR3 consists of 16 residues. CDR3 residues: CASSVGTSGRPYEQYF. The DNA of the CDR3 is TGTGCCAGCAGCGTTGGGACTAGCGGGAGGCCCTACGAGCAGTACTTC.